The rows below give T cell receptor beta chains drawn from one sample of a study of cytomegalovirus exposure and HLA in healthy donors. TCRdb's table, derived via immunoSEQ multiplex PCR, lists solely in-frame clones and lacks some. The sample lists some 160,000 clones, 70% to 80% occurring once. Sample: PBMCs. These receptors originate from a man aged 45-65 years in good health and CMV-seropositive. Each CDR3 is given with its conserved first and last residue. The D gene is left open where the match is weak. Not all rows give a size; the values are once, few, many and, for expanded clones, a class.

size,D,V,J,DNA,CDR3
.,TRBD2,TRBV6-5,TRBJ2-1,TGTGCCAGCAGCTCAAGCGGGGGGGCCCAGTTCTTC,CASSSSGGAQFF
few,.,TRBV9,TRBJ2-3,TGTGCCAGCAGCGTAGGGACAGCCACAGATACGCAGTATTTT,CASSVGTATDTQYF
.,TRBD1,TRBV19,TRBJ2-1,TGTGCCAGTAGTTCGGGACAGGGTAGCCTCTTC,CASSSGQGSLF
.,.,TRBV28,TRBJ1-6,TGTGCCAGTCTAGTAGGAAAATATAATTCACCCCTCCACTTT,CASLVGKYNSPLHF
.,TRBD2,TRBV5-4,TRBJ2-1,TGTGCCAGCAGGGCTTCTACCGGGACTAGCGGGAACAATGAGCAGTTCTTC,CASRASTGTSGNNEQFF
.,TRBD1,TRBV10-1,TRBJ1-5,TGCGCCAGCGAGGGGCCCCAGGGGGCAAGTACGGTGGCGCCCCAGCATTTT,CASEGPQGASTVAPQHF
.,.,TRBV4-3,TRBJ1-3,TGCGCCAGCAGCCAAGTATCCAGTCACTCTGGAAACACCATATATTTT,CASSQVSSHSGNTIYF
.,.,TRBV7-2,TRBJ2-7,TGTGCCAGCAGCTTAGCTCGGGATTACGAGCGGTACTTC,CASSLARDYERYF
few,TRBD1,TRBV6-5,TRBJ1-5,TGTGCCAGCAGTCAACAGGGGTATAGCAATCAGCCCCAGCATTTT,CASSQQGYSNQPQHF
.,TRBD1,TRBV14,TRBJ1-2,TGTGCCAGCAGCCAAGATCGGACAGGGTGGGGAGGTGGCTACACCTTC,CASSQDRTGWGGGYTF
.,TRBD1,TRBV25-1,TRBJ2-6,TGTGCCAGCAGTCCACAGGGGGCAGGCTCTGGGGCCAACGTCCTGACTTTC,CASSPQGAGSGANVLTF
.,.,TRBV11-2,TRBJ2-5,TGTGCCAGCAGCTCCGGGAGTCTCAAAGAGACCCAGTACTTC,CASSSGSLKETQYF
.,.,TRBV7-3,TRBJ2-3,TGTGCCAGCGGCCGAGGGACTCACGGGGGAGATACGCAGTATTTT,CASGRGTHGGDTQYF
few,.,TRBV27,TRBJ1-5,TGTGCCAGCAGCCACAGTAGCAATCAGCCCCAGCATTTT,CASSHSSNQPQHF
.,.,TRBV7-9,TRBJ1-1,TGTGCCAGCACCGAGACCCAGGGGTTCGCTGAAGCTTTCTTT,CASTETQGFAEAFF
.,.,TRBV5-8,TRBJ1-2,TGTGCCAGCAGCTTACCGACGGGGGACGCCTATGGCTACACCTTC,CASSLPTGDAYGYTF
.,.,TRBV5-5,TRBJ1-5,TGTGCCAGCAGCACCGGAGGGTCCCAGCATTTT,CASSTGGSQHF
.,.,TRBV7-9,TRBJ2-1,TGTGCCAGCACCCCAGGGGGAGGAGAGTCCAATGAGCAGTTCTTC,CASTPGGGESNEQFF
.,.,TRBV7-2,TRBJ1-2,TGTGCCAGCAGCCCGGGGGGGGCCGATGGCTACACCTTC,CASSPGGADGYTF
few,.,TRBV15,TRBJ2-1,TGTGCCACCACCACGGGTGGGTCCTACAATGAGCAGTTCTTC,CATTTGGSYNEQFF
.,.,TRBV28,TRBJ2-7,TGTGCCAGCAGTTTCACTCCCCACGAGCAGTACTTC,CASSFTPHEQYF
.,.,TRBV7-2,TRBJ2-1,TGTGCCAGCAGCATATCCCGGGACTCCTACAATGAGCAGTTCTTC,CASSISRDSYNEQFF
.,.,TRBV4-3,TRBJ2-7,TGCGCCAGCAGCCAAGATACCATGGGCCTTCCTTCCTACGAGCAGTACTTC,CASSQDTMGLPSYEQYF
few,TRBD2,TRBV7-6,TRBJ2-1,TGTGCCAGCAGCTCCCGGACTAGCTCCTACAATGAGCAGTTCTTC,CASSSRTSSYNEQFF
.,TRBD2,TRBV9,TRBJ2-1,TGTGCCAGCAGCGTAGATGCCGGGGGGACGGGCAATGAGCAGTTCTTC,CASSVDAGGTGNEQFF
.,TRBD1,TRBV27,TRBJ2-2,TGTGCCAGCAGTTTCTCACCGGGACAGGGGGCCGGGGAGCTGTTTTTT,CASSFSPGQGAGELFF
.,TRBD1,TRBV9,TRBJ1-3,TGTGCCGGGAGCCCCGAGGGACAGGGGGTTATCATGGGCACCATATATTTT,CAGSPEGQGVIMGTIYF
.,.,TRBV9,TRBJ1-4,TGTGCCAGCAGCGTAGAGGGCAGGGTTGATGAAAAACTGTTTTTT,CASSVEGRVDEKLFF
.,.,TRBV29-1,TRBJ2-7,TGCAGCGTTAGACAGTCTTCCTACGAGCAGTACTTC,CSVRQSSYEQYF
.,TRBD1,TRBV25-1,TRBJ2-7,TGTGCCAGCAGTGACCCCGGGACAGGGGGCCTCGAGCAGTACTTC,CASSDPGTGGLEQYF
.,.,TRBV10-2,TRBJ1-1,TGCGCCAGCAGTGAGACAGGGAGAGCTTTCTTT,CASSETGRAFF
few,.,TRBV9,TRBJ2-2,TGTGCCAGCAGCGTAGGCGGGGACCGCACCGGGGAGCTGTTTTTT,CASSVGGDRTGELFF
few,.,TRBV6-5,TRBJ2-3,TGTGCCAGCAGTTACGGCAGGGTCGCCTCCCGAGGTACGCAGTATTTT,CASSYGRVASRGTQYF
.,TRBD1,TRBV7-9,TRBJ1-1,TGTGCCAGCAGCTTAGTTCGAATAAGTGGGACAGTTAGGAACACTGAAGCTTTCTTT,CASSLVRISGTVRNTEAFF
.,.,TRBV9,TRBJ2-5,TGTGCCAGCAGCGTAGGTGGCAGTTACCAAGAGACCCAGTACTTC,CASSVGGSYQETQYF
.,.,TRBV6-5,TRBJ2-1,TGTGCCAGCAGTGTGAACAGCATAACCCCTATTTTGTTCTTC,CASSVNSITPILFF
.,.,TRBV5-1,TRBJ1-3,TGCGCCAGCAGCTCACAACAGGGAAACACCATATATTTT,CASSSQQGNTIYF
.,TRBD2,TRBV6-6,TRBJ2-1,TGTGCCAGCAGTCAACTAGCGGGGGGATACAATGAGCAGTTCTTC,CASSQLAGGYNEQFF
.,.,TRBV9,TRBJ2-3,TGTGCCAGCAGCGTAGGTAGCAGTGGAGATACGCAGTATTTT,CASSVGSSGDTQYF
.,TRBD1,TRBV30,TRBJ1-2,TGTGCCTGGAACCCGGACAGGGGGTACGGCTACACCTTC,CAWNPDRGYGYTF
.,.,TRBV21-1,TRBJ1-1,TGTGCCAGCAGCACCCACAGGGTTGTTGAAGCTTTCTTT,CASSTHRVVEAFF
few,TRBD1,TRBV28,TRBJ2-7,TGTGCCAGCAGCTACTTCCGGGACAGGGATCACGAGCAGTACTTC,CASSYFRDRDHEQYF
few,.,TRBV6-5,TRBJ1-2,TGTGCCAGCAGTTTCCAATCTAACTATGGCTACACCTTC,CASSFQSNYGYTF
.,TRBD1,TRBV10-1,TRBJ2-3,TGCGCCAGCAGTGACCGGACAGGGTCTAGCACAGATACGCAGTATTTT,CASSDRTGSSTDTQYF
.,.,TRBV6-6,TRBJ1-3,TGTGCCAGCAGTTACGGCTCCTCTGGAAACACCATATATTTT,CASSYGSSGNTIYF
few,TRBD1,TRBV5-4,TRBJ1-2,TGTGCCAGCAGCTTGGCCGATAGGGGGCGCCATGGCTACACCTTC,CASSLADRGRHGYTF
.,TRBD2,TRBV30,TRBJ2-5,TGTGCCTGGCGCGGGGGGGTTCCTTGGACCCAGTACTTC,CAWRGGVPWTQYF
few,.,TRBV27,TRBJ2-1,TGTGCCAGCACCCTACAGGGAAGCTCCTACAATGAGCAGTTCTTC,CASTLQGSSYNEQFF
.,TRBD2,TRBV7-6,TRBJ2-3,TGTGCCAGCAGCTTAGACGCTAGCGGGGGAACAGATACGCAGTATTTT,CASSLDASGGTDTQYF